This T cell receptor (beta chain) originates from a study of beta chain features in type 1 diabetes. Study-wide context: Patients did not differ from healthy donors in age, gender or cell yield. Study results and caveats: Naive, central memory and regulatory TCRB repertoires appeared more similar among patients than healthy donors. A moderate, significant TCRB CDR3 shortening appeared in type 1 diabetes across four CD4+ subsets.

All of the sorted populations showed purity greater than 98%. Of the isolated RNA, all was reverse transcribed, and so the sequenced material was expressed TCRB transcripts. Using immunoSEQ multiplex PCR, the repertoire was profiled, and TCRdb retains in-frame clones only, with some absent. The data show some 660,000 clones, 11% to 15% seen once. With respect to this clone: What it recognizes is unknown.

CDR1 and CDR2 from the germline V gene are SGHAT and FQNNGV. CDR3 length: 15 amino acids. V lost 3 bases, J lost 2 bases, and 5 bases stayed unmatched. The sample comprised naive CD4+ T cells from blood. V is TRBV11-2 and J is TRBJ2-7; TRBD1 matches at 9 bases. The receptor was isolated from a man younger than 35 with type 1 diabetes. The CDR3 loop is CASSFGQGRTYEQYF. CDR3 DNA: TGTGCCAGCAGCTTCGGACAGGGGAGGACCTACGAGCAGTACTTC. Using reference TRBV11-2 and TRBJ2-7 for the parts outside the CDR3, the full variable domain is EAGVAQSPRYKIIEKRQSVAFWCNPISGHATLYWYQQILGQGPKLLIQFQNNGVVDDSQLPKDRFSAERLKGVDSTLKIQPAKLEDSAVYLCASSFGQGRTYEQYFGPGTRLTVT.